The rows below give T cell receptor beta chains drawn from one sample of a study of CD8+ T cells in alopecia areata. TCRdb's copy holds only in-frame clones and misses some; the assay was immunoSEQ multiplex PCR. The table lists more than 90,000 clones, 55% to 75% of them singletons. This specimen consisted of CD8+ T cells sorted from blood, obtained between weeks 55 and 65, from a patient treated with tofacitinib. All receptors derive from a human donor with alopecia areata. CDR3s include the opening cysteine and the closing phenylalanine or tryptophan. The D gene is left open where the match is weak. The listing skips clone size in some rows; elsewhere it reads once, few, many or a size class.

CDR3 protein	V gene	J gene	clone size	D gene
CATSRGRQSYEQYF	TRBV15	TRBJ2-7	NA	NA
CASPFLWELFF	TRBV6-5	TRBJ2-2	few	NA
CASSQDFQEYEQYF	TRBV4-2	TRBJ2-7	few	NA
CASSVSNTGELFF	TRBV9	TRBJ2-2	NA	NA
CASSPLTGGYGYTF	TRBV27	TRBJ1-2	NA	TRBD1
CASSPRHGAPQETQYF	TRBV4-1	TRBJ2-5	NA	NA
CASGLGGDTQYF	TRBV12-5	TRBJ2-3	few	NA
CASSRRTGSGTLHF	TRBV27	TRBJ1-6	once	TRBD1
CASSLVLLTSEDRDTQYF	TRBV7-9	TRBJ2-3	NA	TRBD2
CASSDNWYGYTF	TRBV5-4	TRBJ1-2	NA	NA
CASSDWLAGAQETQYF	TRBV2	TRBJ2-5	once	TRBD2
CASSGRGRDGEQYF	TRBV5-4	TRBJ2-7	NA	NA
CASSSSDLQGGVQGYTF	TRBV7-9	TRBJ1-2	NA	NA
CASSLGPPGETQYF	TRBV5-6	TRBJ2-5	NA	NA
CASTKTQGPMNTEAFF	TRBV9	TRBJ1-1	NA	NA
CASRSDRGTNYGYTF	TRBV2	TRBJ1-2	once	TRBD1
CAIRVFGLGFKGEQFF	TRBV10-3	TRBJ2-1	NA	TRBD2
CASSYSGGMEETQYF	TRBV6-5	TRBJ2-5	NA	TRBD2
CTSSQDPDRANSPLHF	TRBV1	TRBJ1-6	NA	NA
CASSLTSAGYGYTF	TRBV7-6	TRBJ1-2	NA	NA
CASRDRDRALNTEAFF	TRBV5-1	TRBJ1-1	NA	TRBD1
CATSKDRVGEQFF	TRBV15	TRBJ2-1	NA	TRBD1
CASSLDVSNQPQHF	TRBV7-9	TRBJ1-5	NA	NA